This TCR beta chain was identified in a study of molecular identifiers for immune sequencing clone quantification. The overall study: The replicates split RNA from roughly 20,000 or 100,000 naive CD8 cells five ways and sequenced four. Study-level points and caveats: Detecting spiked Jurkat TCR RNA from one cell among about a million naive cells was reportedly possible.

Each CDR3 protein is one row after TCRdb ran MiXCR on the PCR reads. The sample lists hundreds of thousands of distinct CDR3 sequences, around 25% occurring once. Losses at the gene ends were 5 bases for V and 3 bases for J; bases not matched to a gene: 4. CDR1 and CDR2 from the germline V gene are MDHEN and SYDVKM. The CDR3 loop spans 13 amino acids. This clonotype came up a few times. Antigen unknown. The clonotype originates from a human donor in good health. Some libraries in this study had Jurkat cell RNA spiked in. Sequencing used naive CD8+ T cells from blood, with Jurkat cell RNA spiked in. This sample's subset: FACS-sorted CD8+CD4-CCR7+CD45RA+ naive T cells. The chain employs TRBV28 and TRBJ2-7; 7 nucleotides align to TRBD1. CDR3 bases: TGTGCCAGCAGTCACAGGGGAAACTACGAGCAGTACTTC. It specifies CASSHRGNYEQYF. The entire variable domain, with the rest obtained from reference TRBV28 and TRBJ2-7, is as follows: DVKVTQSSRYLVKRTGEKVFLECVQDMDHENMFWYRQDPGLGLRLIYFSYDVKMKEKGDIPEGYSVSREKKERFSLILESASTNQTSMYLCASSHRGNYEQYFGPGTRLTVT.